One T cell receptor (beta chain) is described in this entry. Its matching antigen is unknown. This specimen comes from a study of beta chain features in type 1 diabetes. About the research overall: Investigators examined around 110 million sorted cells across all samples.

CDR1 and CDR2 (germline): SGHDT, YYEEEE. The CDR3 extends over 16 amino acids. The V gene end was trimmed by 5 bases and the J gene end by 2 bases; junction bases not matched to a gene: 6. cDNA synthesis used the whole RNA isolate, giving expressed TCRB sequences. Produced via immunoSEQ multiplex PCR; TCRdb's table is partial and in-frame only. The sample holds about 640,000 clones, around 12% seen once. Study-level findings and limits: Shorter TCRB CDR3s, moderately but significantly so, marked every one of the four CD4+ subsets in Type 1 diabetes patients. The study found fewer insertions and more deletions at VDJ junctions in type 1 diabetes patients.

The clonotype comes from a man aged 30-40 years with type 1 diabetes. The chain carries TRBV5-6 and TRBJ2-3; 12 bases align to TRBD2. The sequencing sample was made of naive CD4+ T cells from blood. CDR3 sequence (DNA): TGTGCCAGCAGTTCGCTAGCGGGGGGGCCCACAGATACGCAGTATTTT. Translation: CASSSLAGGPTDTQYF. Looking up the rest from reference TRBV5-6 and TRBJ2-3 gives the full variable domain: DAGVTQSPTHLIKTRGQQVTLRCSPKSGHDTVSWYQQALGQGPQFIFQYYEEEERQRGNFPDRFSGHQFPNYSSELNVNALLLGDSALYLCASSSLAGGPTDTQYFGPGTRLTVL.